This T cell receptor beta chain was profiled in a study of T-cell reconstitution after alpha-beta-depleted transplantation in children. This clonotype has a handful of counts. Construction of the TCRbeta library involved unique molecular identifiers. TCRdb re-derived calls from the PCR reads in MiXCR, one entry per CDR3 protein. In the table there are some 500,000 distinct CDR3 sequences, approximately 20% of which are singletons. The CDR3 length is 16 residues. V was pared by 4 bases and J by 0 bases, with 16 bases between. Germline-derived CDR1 and CDR2 are SEHNR and FQNEAQ (reference sequence). The chain employs TRBV7-9 and TRBJ2-7, with D perhaps matching TRBD2 (6 bases). This receptor was taken from a human donor who donated a stem cell graft to a child with acute lymphoblastic leukemia. The specimen was PBMCs from the stem cell graft donor, collected from the stem cell graft. The CDR3 DNA reads as TGTGCCAGCAGCTGGCGCGGGGTAGACGCCTCCTACGAGCAGTACTTC. Encoded protein: CASSWRGVDASYEQYF.